The source of this TCR beta chain is a study of preoperative IRX-2 immunotherapy in early breast cancer. Clones were read by immunoSEQ multiplex PCR, and TCRdb kept only the in-frame ones, dropping some. Of around 28,000 clones detected, roughly 90% appear once; the ten largest clones hold roughly 10%. As for treatment: preoperative locoregional IRX-2 cytokine immunotherapy. Sample collection occurred from a patient treated with IRX-2 immunotherapy. The sequence derives from a human donor with breast cancer.

The CDR3 bases are TGTGCCAGCAGCCAACCAGCGGGAGGGCCCGGTACGCAGTATTTT. Its translation: CASSQPAGGPGTQYF. V gene TRBV14 combines with J gene TRBJ2-3, with 10 bases fitting TRBD2. The V segment lost 2 bases and the J segment 8 bases; nucleotides outside the gene matches: 7. The germline CDR1 and CDR2 sequences are SGHDN and FVKESK. The CDR3 runs to 15 residues.